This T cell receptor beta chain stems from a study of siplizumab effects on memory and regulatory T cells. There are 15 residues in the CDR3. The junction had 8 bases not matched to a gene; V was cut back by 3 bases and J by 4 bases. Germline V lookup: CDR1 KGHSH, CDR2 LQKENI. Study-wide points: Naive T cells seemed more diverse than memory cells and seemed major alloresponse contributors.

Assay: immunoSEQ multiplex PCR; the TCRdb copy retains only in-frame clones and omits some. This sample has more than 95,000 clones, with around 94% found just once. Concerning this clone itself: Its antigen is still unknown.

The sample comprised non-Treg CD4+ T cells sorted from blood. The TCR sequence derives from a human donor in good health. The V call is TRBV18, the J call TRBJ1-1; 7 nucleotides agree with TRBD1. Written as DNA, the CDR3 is TGTGCCAGCTCACCTTCTCGACAGGGCACCACTGAAGCTTTCTTT. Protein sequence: CASSPSRQGTTEAFF.